The clone carrying this T cell receptor beta chain was found many times. Its specificity is unknown. CDR3 length: 15 amino acids. V was clipped by 5 bases and J by 3 bases; unmatched bases: 5. Germline CDR1 and CDR2: SGHRS and YFSETQ. These data come from a study of CD8 T cells in ankylosing spondylitis. General study results and limits: A TCR beta motif made of several highly homologous variants seemed typical of ankylosing spondylitis blood.

Libraries for TCR beta were made by quantitative 5'-RACE with molecular barcodes. Each CDR3 protein is one row after TCRdb ran MiXCR on the 5' RACE reads. The sample records around 440,000 distinct CDR3 sequences, about 15% being singletons. The rearrangement uses TRBV5-1 and TRBJ2-1; TRBD2 matches 10 bases. What was sequenced was blood, either unsorted or a sorted T cell fraction (not recorded which). This clonotype originated in a male donor with ankylosing spondylitis. CDR3 nucleotide sequence: TGCGCCAGCAGTCCCGGGACTAGCGACTACAATGAGCAGTTCTTC. Protein: CASSPGTSDYNEQFF.